Shown below are 15 T cell receptor beta chains from a single sample sequenced in a study of shared clonotypes between healthy human individuals. The repertoire was sequenced with immunoSEQ multiplex PCR; TCRdb's copy has only in-frame clones and lacks some. The table has about 1.5 million clones, roughly 97% seen once. Specimen: naive CD4+ T cells sorted from blood. Documented subset: CD45RA+ positively selected. Receptors were obtained from a man aged 30 to 39 in good health.

This chain joins TRBV14 and TRBJ2-2; TRBD1 agrees at 9 bases. In germline, CDR1 is SGHDN, CDR2 FVKESK. The CDR3 extends over 16 amino acids. The V gene end was trimmed by 5 bases and the J gene end by 2 bases; junction bases not matched to a gene: 6. CDR3 amino acids: CASSKTGGANTGELFF. As DNA, the CDR3 is TGTGCCAGCAGCAAAACAGGGGGCGCAAACACCGGGGAGCTGTTTTTT.

The chain employs TRBV7-8 and TRBJ2-3; no reliable D call. This CDR3 is built from 16 residues. The germline V gene encodes CDR1 SGHVS and CDR2 FQNEAQ. V lost 6 bases to trimming and J lost 0 bases, with 16 bases between them. The CDR3 DNA reads as TGTGCCAGCAGGTCGGGTCGTGTCACTAGCACAGATACGCAGTATTTT. This sequence encodes CASRSGRVTSTDTQYF.

The V gene is TRBV4-1, the J gene TRBJ2-5; TRBD1 matches 8 bases. CDR3 length: 16 residues. V trimming: 0 bases; J trimming: 5 bases; junction bases outside the gene matches: 8. Germline V gene data show CDR1 as MGHRA and CDR2 as YSYEKL. The CDR3 here is CASSQESGGASETQYF. DNA of the CDR3: TGCGCCAGCAGCCAAGAGTCAGGGGGCGCGTCGGAGACCCAGTACTTC.

This rearrangement joins TRBV27 to TRBJ2-7; D is ambiguous. Germline CDR1 reads MNHEY; CDR2 reads SMNVEV (reference sequence). With 3 bases removed from V and 2 bases from J, the gap between germline ends came to 11 bases. The CDR3 covers 14 residues. CDR3 region: CASSFGQYTYEQYF. The CDR3 nucleotides are TGTGCCAGCAGTTTTGGGCAGTATACCTACGAGCAGTACTTC.

The chain links TRBV10-3 to TRBJ2-7, with 10 bases that match TRBD2. The CDR3 has 12 residues. Trimming cost V 10 bases and J 6 bases; bases outside gene matches: 6. The germline V gene has CDR1 ENHRY and CDR2 SYGVKD. The DNA for the CDR3 is TGTGCCAGCTCTAGCGGGAGATCCGAGCAGTACTTC. This gives the protein CASSSGRSEQYF.

This clone was observed once. This sequence joins TRBV5-5 and TRBJ2-7; a weak D match, TRBD2 (5 bases). CDR3 length: 15 residues. Germline V gene data show CDR1 as SGHKS and CDR2 as YYEKEE (reference sequence). Trimming left V 0 bases short and J 4 bases short, with 14 bases between. As DNA, the CDR3 is TGTGCCAGCAGCTTGGTCCCCGACGGGGTTTACGAGCAGTACTTC. Translating gives CASSLVPDGVYEQYF.

This chain uses TRBV28 with TRBJ2-7; D is possibly TRBD1 (5 bases). CDR1 is MDHEN and CDR2 is SYDVKM in the germline V gene. Trimming left V 10 bases short and J 5 bases short, with 9 bases between. The CDR3 is made up of 10 amino acids. The CDR3 DNA reads TGTGCCACAGGGTACGACGAGCAGTACTTC. As protein: CATGYDEQYF.

The rearrangement uses TRBV7-6 and TRBJ2-7, with TRBD1 identical over 7 bases. Germline V gene lookup returns CDR1 SGHVS and CDR2 FNYEAQ. V lost 5 bases to trimming and J lost 2 bases; unmatched junction nucleotides: 6. The CDR3 is 14 amino acids. The CDR3 sequence: CASSRGTAAYEQYF. CDR3 nucleotides: TGTGCCAGCAGCCGAGGGACAGCAGCCTACGAGCAGTACTTC.

V usage is TRBV6-5 and J usage is TRBJ1-2; perhaps TRBD1 as D (5 bases). Trimming took 5 bases from V and 4 from J, leaving 11 bases between them. Looked up from germline, CDR1 is MNHEY and CDR2 is SVGAGI. The CDR3 length is 13 residues. The CDR3 coding sequence is TGTGCCAGCAGTGAGTCCAGGGTCTATGGCTACACCTTC. Its protein product is CASSESRVYGYTF.

In the case of this clone: In the same sample, other DNA sequences code for this CDR3. The chain has TRBV5-1 and TRBJ2-3; 8 nucleotides match TRBD2. This CDR3 has 14 amino acids. The V segment lost 4 bases and the J segment 2 bases; nucleotides outside the gene matches: 3. The V gene's germline CDR1 is SGHRS and CDR2 YFSETQ. The CDR3 here is CASSGGRSTDTQYF. In nucleotides, the CDR3 is TGCGCCAGCAGCGGCGGGAGGTCCACAGATACGCAGTATTTT.

V is TRBV7-8 and J is TRBJ1-5, with D perhaps TRBD1 (5 bases). Germline lookup yields CDR1 SGHVS and CDR2 FQNEAQ. Trimming pared 1 base from V and 3 bases from J, leaving 7 bases between. The CDR3 loop spans 14 amino acids. The CDR3 loop reads CASSLVGPNQPQHF. CDR3 coding DNA: TGTGCCAGCAGCTTAGTGGGACCCAATCAGCCCCAGCATTTT. The variable domain in full, completed from reference TRBV7-8 and TRBJ1-5, reads GAGVSQSPRYKVAKRGQDVALRCDPISGHVSLFWYQQALGQGPEFLTYFQNEAQLDKSGLPSDRFFAERPEGSVSTLKIQRTQQEDSAVYLCASSLVGPNQPQHFGDGTRLSIL.

V and J are TRBV6-1 and TRBJ1-2; no clear D gene. The V gene lost 3 bases and the J gene lost 5 bases, with 10 bases spanning the gap. This CDR3 region has 13 residues. Germline CDR1 is MNHNS and CDR2 is SASEGT. The CDR3 DNA follows: TGTGCCAGCAGTGAGTCCGGAGTGTATGGCTACACCTTC. Protein: CASSESGVYGYTF.

V and J are TRBV10-3 and TRBJ1-5; weak D call: TRBD1 (6 bases). V was cut by 4 bases and J by 4 bases, with 14 bases left in between. This CDR3 spans 15 amino acids. From germline, CDR1 is ENHRY and CDR2 SYGVKD. CDR3 sequence reads: CAISGGPGNNQPQHF. For the CDR3, the DNA is TGTGCCATCAGTGGGGGGCCAGGGAATAATCAGCCCCAGCATTTT.

This sequence joins TRBV2 and TRBJ2-1; D is unresolved. Germline V gene lookup returns CDR1 SNHLY and CDR2 FYNNEI. Trimming left V 2 bases short and J 7 bases short, with 12 bases between. There are 14 residues in the CDR3. The CDR3 DNA sequence: TGTGCCAGCAGTGAATCTGGGGTGGGGAATGAGCAGTTCTTC. Protein product: CASSESGVGNEQFF. Filled out from reference TRBV2 and TRBJ2-1, the complete variable domain reads EPEVTQTPSHQVTQMGQEVILRCVPISNHLYFYWYRQILGQKVEFLVSFYNNEISEKSEIFDDQFSVERPDGSNFTLKIRSTKLEDSAMYFCASSESGVGNEQFFGPGTRLTVL.

The chain links TRBV5-1 to TRBJ2-7, with 10 bases matching TRBD1. This CDR3 is built from 14 residues. V lost 4 bases to trimming and J lost 6 bases; unmatched junction nucleotides: 7. Germline CDR1 SGHRS, CDR2 YFSETQ. Written as DNA, the CDR3 is TGCGCCAGCAGCAGAGACAGGGGGCTCGGCGAGCAGTACTTC. Translating it yields CASSRDRGLGEQYF.